The 2 T cell receptor beta chains below all came from one sample that was sequenced in a study of shared clonotypes between healthy human individuals. Profiled with immunoSEQ multiplex PCR; TCRdb holds only in-frame clones, not every one. The sample includes under 2.5 million clones, less than 95% of them seen just once. Specimen: naive CD4+ T cells from PBMCs. Subset indicated: CD45RA+ positively selected. The receptor set was obtained from a young man in good health. Some clones in this sample may be carry-over from other donors' samples.

J is TRBJ2-5 and V is TRBV4-1; weak D call: TRBD1 (5 bases). The CDR3 extends over 17 amino acids. CDR1 and CDR2 from the germline V gene are MGHRA and YSYEKL. Deletions cut 2 bases from V and 4 bases from J, with 20 bases between. The CDR3 nucleotides are TGCGCCAGCAGCCAAAGGGCGACCGCGCGTCAGGGAGAGACCCAGTACTTC. Protein product: CASSQRATARQGETQYF.

The chain links TRBV28 to TRBJ2-1; 9 nucleotides match TRBD2. With 6 bases clipped from V and 9 bases from J, the junction kept 12 bases outside the gene matches. The CDR3 runs 15 residues. CDR1 is MDHEN, CDR2 SYDVKM, per germline. CDR3 in amino acids: CASRVLAGAGSEQFF. In DNA, the CDR3 is TGTGCCAGCAGGGTCTTAGCGGGAGCAGGAAGTGAGCAGTTCTTC.